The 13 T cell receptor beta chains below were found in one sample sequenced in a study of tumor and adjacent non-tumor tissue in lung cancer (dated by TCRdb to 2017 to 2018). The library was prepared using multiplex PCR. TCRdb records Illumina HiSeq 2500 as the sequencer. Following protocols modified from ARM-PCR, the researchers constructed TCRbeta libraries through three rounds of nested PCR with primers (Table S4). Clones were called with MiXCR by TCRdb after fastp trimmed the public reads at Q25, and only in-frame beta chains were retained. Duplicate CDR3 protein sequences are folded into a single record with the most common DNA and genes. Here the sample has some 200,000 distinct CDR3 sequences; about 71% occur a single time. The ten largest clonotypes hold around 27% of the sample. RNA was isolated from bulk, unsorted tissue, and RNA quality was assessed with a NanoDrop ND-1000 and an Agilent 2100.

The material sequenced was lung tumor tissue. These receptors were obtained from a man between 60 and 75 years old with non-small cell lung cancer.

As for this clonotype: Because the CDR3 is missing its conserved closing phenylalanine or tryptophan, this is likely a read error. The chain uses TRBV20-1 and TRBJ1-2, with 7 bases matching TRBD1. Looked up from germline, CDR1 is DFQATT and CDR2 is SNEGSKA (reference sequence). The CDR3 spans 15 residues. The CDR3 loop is CRAKSTGVQGNGYTL. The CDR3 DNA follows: TGCAGAGCTAAATCTACAGGGGTTCAGGGCAATGGCTACACCCTC.

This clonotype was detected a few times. CDR3 coding DNA: TGCGCAACAATAGGGCTAGGCGACACTGAAGCTTTCTTT. It yields the protein CATIGLGDTEAFF. This chain uses TRBV10-2 with TRBJ1-1; D call uncertain. In germline, CDR1 is WSHSY, CDR2 SAAADI. This CDR3 region has 13 residues.

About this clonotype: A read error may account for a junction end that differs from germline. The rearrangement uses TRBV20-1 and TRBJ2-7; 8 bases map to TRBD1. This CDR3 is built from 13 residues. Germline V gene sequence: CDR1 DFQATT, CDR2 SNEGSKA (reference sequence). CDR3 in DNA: TGCAGTACCGAGACGTCAGGGGGCTACGGGCAGTACTTC. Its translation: CSTETSGGYGQYF.

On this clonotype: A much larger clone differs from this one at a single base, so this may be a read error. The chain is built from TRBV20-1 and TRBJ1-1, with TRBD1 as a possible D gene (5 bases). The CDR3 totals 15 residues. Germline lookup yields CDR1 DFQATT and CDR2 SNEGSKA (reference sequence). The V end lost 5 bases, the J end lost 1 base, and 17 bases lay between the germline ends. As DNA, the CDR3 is TGCAGTGCTCCCCCGGTTGGGGACGGGAACACTGAAGCTTTCTTT. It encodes CSAPPVGDGNTEAFF.

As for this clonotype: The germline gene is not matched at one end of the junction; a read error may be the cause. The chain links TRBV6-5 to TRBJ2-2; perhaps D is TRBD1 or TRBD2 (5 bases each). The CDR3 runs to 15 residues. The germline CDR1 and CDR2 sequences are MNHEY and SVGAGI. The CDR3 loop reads CASRGVTGSTGELLF. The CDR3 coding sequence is TGTGCCAGCAGGGGGGTTACAGGATCCACCGGGGAGCTGCTTTTT.

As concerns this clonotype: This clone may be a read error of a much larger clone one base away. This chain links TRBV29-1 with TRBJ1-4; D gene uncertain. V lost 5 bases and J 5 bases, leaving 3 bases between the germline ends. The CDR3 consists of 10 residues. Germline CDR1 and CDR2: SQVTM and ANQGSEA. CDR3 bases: TGCAGCGTTATAAATGAAAAACTGTTTTTT. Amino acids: CSVINEKLFF.

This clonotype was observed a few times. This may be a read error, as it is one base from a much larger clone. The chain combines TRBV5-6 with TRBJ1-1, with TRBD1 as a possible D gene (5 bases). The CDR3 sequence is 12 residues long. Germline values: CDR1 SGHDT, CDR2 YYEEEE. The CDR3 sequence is CVSSLVGGEAFF. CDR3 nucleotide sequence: TGTGTCAGCAGCTTGGTGGGGGGTGAAGCTTTCTTT.

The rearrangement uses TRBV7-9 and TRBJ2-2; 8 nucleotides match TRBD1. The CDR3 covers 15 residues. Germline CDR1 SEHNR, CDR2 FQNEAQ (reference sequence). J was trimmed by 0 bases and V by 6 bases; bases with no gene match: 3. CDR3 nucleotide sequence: TGTGCCAGCAGGGGGGGACAGGCGAACACCGGGGAGCTGTTTTTT. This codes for CASRGGQANTGELFF.

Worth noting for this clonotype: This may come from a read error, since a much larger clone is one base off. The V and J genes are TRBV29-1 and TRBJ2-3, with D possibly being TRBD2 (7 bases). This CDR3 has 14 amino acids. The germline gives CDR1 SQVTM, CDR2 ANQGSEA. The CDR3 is CCALLGGPGDTQYF. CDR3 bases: TGCTGCGCCCTCCTCGGGGGGCCGGGAGATACGCAGTATTTT.

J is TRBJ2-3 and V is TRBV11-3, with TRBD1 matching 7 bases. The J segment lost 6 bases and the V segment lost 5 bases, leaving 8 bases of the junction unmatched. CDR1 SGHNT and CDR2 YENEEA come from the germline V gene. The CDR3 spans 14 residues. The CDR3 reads CASSPTGESDTQYF. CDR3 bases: TGTGCCAGCAGCCCCACAGGGGAATCGGATACGCAGTATTTT.

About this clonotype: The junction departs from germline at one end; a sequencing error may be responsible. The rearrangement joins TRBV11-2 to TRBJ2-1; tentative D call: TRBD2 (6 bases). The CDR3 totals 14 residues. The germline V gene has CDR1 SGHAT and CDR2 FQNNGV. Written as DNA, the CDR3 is TGTGCCAGCAGCTCTAACGGGGGATACAATGAGCAGATCTTC. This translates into CASSSNGGYNEQIF.

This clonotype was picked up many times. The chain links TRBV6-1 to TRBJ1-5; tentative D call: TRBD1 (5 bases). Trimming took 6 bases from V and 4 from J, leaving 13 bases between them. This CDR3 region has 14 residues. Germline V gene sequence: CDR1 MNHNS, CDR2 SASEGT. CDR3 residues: CASSPDILNQPQHF. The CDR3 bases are TGTGCCAGCAGCCCGGACATCCTAAATCAGCCCCAGCATTTT.

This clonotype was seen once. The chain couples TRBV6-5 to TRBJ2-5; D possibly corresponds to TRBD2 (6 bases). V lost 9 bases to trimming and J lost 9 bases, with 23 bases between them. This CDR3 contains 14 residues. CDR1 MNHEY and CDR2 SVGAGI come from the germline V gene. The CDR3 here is CARSDTGSAGPQYF. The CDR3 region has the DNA TGTGCCAGGAGTGATACCGGGAGCGCGGGGCCCCAGTACTTC.